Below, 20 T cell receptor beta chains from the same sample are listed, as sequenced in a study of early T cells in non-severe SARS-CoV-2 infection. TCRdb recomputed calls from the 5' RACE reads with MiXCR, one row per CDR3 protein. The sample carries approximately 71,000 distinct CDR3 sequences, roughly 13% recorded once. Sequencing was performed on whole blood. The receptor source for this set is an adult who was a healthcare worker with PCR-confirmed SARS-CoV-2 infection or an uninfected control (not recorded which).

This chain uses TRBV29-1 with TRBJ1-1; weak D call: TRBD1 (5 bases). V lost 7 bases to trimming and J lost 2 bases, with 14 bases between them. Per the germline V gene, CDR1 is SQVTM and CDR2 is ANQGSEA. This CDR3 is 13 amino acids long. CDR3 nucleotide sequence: TGCAGCGCTTCATCGGGGGGAAACACTGAAGCTTTCTTT. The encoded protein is CSASSGGNTEAFF.

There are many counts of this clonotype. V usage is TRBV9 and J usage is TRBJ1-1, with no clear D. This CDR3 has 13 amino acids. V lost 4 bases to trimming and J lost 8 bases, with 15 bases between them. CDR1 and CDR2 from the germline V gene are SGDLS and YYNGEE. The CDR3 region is CASSPRPLEEAFF. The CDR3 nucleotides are TGTGCCAGCAGCCCACGACCCCTGGAGGAAGCTTTCTTT.

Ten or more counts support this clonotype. The CDR3 coding sequence is TGTGCCAGCAGTATAGACAGGGCGAGGAACACTGAAGCTTTCTTT. The encoded protein is CASSIDRARNTEAFF. The chain links TRBV6-5 to TRBJ1-1, with TRBD1 matching 7 bases. V shed 5 bases, J shed 1 base, and the junction held 7 bases outside the gene matches. In germline, CDR1 is MNHEY, CDR2 SVGAGI. The CDR3 is 15 residues long.

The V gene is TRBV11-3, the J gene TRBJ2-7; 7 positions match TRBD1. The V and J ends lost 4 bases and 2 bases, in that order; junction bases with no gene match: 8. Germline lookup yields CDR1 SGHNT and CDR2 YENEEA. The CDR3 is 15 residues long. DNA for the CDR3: TGTGCCAGCAGCTATGGGGACAGCCCTACCTACGAGCAGTACTTC. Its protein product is CASSYGDSPTYEQYF. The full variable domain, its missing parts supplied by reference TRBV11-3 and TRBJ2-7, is EAGVVQSPRYKIIEKKQPVAFWCNPISGHNTLYWYLQNLGQGPELLIRYENEEAVDDSQLPKDRFSAERLKGVDSTLKIQPAELGDSAVYLCASSYGDSPTYEQYFGPGTRLTVT.

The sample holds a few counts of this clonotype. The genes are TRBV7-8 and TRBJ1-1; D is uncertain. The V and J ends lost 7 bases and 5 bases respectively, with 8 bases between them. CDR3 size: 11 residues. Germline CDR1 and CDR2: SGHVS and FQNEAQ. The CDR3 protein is CASIVGTEAFF. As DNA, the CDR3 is TGTGCCAGCATCGTTGGGACTGAAGCTTTCTTT.

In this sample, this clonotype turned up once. DNA for the CDR3: TGTGCCACTCTCCCGAGGGGGGATTTCAATGAGCAGTTCTTC. Amino acid sequence: CATLPRGDFNEQFF. The chain recombines TRBV10-3 with TRBJ2-1; D possibly matches TRBD1 or TRBD2 (6 bases each). Germline V gives CDR1 ENHRY, CDR2 SYGVKD. V was pared by 10 bases and J by 6 bases, with 19 bases between. The CDR3 is made up of 14 amino acids.

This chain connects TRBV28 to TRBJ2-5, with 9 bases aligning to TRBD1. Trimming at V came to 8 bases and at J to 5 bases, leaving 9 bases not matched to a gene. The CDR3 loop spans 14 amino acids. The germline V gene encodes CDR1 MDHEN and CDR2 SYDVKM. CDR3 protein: CASSLQGAGETQYF. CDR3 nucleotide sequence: TGTGCCAGCTCTCTACAGGGGGCAGGGGAGACCCAGTACTTC.

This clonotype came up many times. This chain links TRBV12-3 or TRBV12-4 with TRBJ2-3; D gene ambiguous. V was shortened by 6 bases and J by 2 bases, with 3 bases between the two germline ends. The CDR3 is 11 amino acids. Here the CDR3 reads CASSITDTQYF. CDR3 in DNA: TGTGCCAGCAGCATCACAGATACGCAGTATTTT.

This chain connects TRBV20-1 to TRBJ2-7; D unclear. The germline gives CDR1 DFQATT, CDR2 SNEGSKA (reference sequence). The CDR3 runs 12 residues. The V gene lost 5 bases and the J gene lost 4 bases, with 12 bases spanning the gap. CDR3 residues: CSAAGRVYEQYF. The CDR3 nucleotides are TGCAGTGCTGCCGGACGGGTGTACGAGCAGTACTTC.

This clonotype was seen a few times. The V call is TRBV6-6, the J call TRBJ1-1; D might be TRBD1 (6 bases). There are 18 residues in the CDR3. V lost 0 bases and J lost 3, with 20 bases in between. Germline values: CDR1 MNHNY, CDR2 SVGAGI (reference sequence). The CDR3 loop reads CASSYSQGRGSYDTEAFF. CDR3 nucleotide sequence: TGTGCCAGCAGTTACTCCCAGGGGCGAGGCAGTTACGACACTGAAGCTTTCTTT.

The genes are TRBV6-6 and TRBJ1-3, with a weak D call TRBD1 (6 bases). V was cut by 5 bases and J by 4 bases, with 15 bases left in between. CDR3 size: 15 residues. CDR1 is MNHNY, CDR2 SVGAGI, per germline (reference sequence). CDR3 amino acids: CASSHLRGGGNTIYF. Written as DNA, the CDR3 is TGTGCCAGCAGTCACTTAAGGGGGGGAGGAAACACCATATATTTT.

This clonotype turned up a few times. CDR3 amino acids: CAISSDNQETQYF. For the CDR3, the DNA is TGTGCCATCAGTAGCGACAATCAAGAGACCCAGTACTTC. The chain uses TRBV10-3 and TRBJ2-5; the D is unclear. CDR1 ENHRY and CDR2 SYGVKD come from the germline V gene. The CDR3 totals 13 residues. V lost 5 bases to trimming and J lost 2 bases, with 9 bases between them.

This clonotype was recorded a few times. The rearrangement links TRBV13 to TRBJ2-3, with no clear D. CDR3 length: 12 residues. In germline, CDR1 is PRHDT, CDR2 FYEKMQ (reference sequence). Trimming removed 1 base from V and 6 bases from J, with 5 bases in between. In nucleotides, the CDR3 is TGTGCCAGCAGCTTAGATGGGGATACGCAGTATTTT. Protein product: CASSLDGDTQYF.

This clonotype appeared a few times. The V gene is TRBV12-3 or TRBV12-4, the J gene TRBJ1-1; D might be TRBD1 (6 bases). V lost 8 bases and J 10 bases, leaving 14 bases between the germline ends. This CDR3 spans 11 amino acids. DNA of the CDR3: TGTGCCAGCGACGAGGGACAAGGAGCTTTCTTT. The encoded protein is CASDEGQGAFF.

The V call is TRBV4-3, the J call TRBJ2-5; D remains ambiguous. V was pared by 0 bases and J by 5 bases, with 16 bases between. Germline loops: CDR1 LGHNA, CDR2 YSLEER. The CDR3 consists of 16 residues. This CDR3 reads CASSQDRSSRTETQYF. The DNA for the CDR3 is TGCGCCAGCAGCCAAGATAGGTCCTCGAGGACGGAGACCCAGTACTTC.

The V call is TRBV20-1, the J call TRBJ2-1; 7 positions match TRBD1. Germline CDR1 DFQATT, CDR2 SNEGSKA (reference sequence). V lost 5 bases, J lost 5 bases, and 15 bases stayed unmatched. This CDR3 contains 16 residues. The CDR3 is CSAAPVTGWKNNEQFF. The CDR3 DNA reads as TGCAGTGCTGCCCCCGTGACAGGGTGGAAGAACAATGAGCAGTTCTTC.

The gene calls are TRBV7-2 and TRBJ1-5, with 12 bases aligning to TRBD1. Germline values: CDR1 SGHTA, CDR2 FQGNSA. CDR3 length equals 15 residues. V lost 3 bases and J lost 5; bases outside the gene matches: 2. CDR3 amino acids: CASSFGTGGDQPQHF. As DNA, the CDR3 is TGTGCCAGCAGCTTTGGGACAGGGGGCGATCAGCCCCAGCATTTT.

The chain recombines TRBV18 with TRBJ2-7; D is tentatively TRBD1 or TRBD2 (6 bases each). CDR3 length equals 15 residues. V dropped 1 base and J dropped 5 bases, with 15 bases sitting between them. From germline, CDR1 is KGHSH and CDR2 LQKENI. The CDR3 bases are TGTGCCAGCTCACCACTTGGGGGGCCTCGGGACGAGCAGTACTTC. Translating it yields CASSPLGGPRDEQYF.

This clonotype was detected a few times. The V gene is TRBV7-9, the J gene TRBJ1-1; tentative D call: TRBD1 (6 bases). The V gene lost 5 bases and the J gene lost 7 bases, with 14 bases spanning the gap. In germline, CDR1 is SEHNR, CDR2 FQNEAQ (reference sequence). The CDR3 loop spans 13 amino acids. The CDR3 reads CASSPPGASEAFF. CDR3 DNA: TGTGCCAGCAGCCCCCCGGGGGCTAGTGAAGCTTTCTTT.

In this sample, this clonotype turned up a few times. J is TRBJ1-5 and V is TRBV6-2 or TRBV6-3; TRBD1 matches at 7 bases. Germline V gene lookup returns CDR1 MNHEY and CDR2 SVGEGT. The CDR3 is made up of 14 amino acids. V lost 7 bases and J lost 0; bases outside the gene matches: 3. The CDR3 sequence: CASTDRNSNQPQHF. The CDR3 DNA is TGTGCCAGCACGGACAGGAATAGCAATCAGCCCCAGCATTTT.